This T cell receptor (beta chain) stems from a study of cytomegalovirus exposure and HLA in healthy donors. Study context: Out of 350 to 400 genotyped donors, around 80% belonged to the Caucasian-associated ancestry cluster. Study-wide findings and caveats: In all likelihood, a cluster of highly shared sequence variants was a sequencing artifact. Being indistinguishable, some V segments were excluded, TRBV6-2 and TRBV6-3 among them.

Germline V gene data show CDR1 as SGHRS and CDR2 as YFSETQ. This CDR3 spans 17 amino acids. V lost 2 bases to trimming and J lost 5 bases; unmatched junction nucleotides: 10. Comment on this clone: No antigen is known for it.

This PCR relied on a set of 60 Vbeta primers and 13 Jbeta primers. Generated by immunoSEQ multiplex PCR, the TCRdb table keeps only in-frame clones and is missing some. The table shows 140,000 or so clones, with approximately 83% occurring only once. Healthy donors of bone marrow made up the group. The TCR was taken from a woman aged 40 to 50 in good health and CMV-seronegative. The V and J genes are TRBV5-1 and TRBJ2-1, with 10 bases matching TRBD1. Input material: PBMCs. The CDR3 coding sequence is TGCGCCAGCAGCTTAGCCCGCACCGGGACAGGGGACAATGAGCAGTTCTTC. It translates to CASSLARTGTGDNEQFF.